This entry is about one TCR beta chain. Original handling: Cell counts per sample came from amplifying reference gene primers. The repertoire was sequenced with immunoSEQ multiplex PCR; TCRdb's copy has only in-frame clones and lacks some. Clone size and V and J calls were adopted from that table, with D and trimming inferred from the DNA. The sample lists about 250,000 clones, approximately 85% occurring once. The data stem from a study of blood T cell repertoires in COVID-19. Study-level information: Acute and convalescent COVID-19 samples came from the United States, Italy and Spain. Nucleic acid was either cDNA or gDNA, and it came from T cells, B-cell-depleted T cells, or PBMCs.

Enrollment of patients from Seattle took place during active infection, with longitudinal follow-up. The CDR3 extends over 15 amino acids. Trimming at V came to 5 bases and at J to 2 bases, leaving 8 bases not matched to a gene. Germline CDR1 is MNHEY and CDR2 is SVGAGI. This sequence originates from a woman of 80 years or more with COVID-19, enrolled during active disease. V usage is TRBV6-5 and J usage is TRBJ1-1; 7 bases are a match to TRBD1. Sequencing was done on a sample of peripheral blood. CDR3 in amino acids: CASSRTGQSNTEAFF. The CDR3 DNA is TGTGCCAGCAGTAGAACGGGACAGAGCAACACTGAAGCTTTCTTT.